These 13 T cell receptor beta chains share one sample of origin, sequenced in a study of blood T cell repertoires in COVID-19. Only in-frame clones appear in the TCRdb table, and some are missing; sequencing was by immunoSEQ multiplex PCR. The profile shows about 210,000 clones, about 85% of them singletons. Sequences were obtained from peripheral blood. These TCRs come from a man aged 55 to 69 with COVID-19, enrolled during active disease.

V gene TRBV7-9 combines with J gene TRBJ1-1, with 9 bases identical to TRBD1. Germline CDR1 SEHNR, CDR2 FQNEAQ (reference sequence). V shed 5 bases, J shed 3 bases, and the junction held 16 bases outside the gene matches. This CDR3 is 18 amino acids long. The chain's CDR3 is CASSLVGRQGDGDTEAFF. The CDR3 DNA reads TGTGCCAGCAGCCTAGTTGGAAGACAGGGGGATGGGGACACTGAAGCTTTCTTT.

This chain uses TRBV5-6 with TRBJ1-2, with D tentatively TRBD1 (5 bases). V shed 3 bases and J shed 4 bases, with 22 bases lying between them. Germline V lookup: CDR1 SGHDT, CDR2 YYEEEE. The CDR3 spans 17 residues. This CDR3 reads CASSSLQGGSPVYGYTF. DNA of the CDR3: TGTGCCAGCAGCTCACTCCAGGGAGGCAGCCCAGTCTATGGCTACACCTTC. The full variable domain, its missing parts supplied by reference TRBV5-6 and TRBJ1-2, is DAGVTQSPTHLIKTRGQQVTLRCSPKSGHDTVSWYQQALGQGPQFIFQYYEEEERQRGNFPDRFSGHQFPNYSSELNVNALLLGDSALYLCASSSLQGGSPVYGYTFGSGTRLTVV.

The CDR3: CASSLGSGNSNQPQHF. CDR3 sequence (DNA): TGCGCCAGCAGCTTGGGGTCCGGGAACAGCAATCAGCCCCAGCATTTT. The chain carries TRBV5-1 and TRBJ1-5; unclear D gene. V lost 0 bases, J lost 1 base, and 11 bases lay in between. Looked up from germline, CDR1 is SGHRS and CDR2 is YFSETQ. The CDR3 loop spans 16 amino acids.

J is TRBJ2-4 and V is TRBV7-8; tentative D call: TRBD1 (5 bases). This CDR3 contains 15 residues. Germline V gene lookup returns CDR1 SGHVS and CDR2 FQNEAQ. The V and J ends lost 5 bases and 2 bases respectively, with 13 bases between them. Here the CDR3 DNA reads TGTGCCAGCAGCCCACGGACAAGCTCCAAAAACATTCAGTACTTC. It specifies CASSPRTSSKNIQYF.

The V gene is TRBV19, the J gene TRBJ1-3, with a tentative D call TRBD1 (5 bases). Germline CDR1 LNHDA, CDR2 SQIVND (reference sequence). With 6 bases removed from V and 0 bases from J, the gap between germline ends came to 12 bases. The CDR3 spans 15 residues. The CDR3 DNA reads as TGTGCCAGTAGAACCGGTGACAGCTCTGGAAACACCATATATTTT. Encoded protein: CASRTGDSSGNTIYF.

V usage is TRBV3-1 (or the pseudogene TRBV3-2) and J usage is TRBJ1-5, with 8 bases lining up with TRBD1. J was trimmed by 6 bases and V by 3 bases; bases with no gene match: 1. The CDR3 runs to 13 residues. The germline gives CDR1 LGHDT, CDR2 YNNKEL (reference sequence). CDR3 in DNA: TGTGCCAGCAGCCAGACAGGGGTTCAGCCCCAGCATTTT. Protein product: CASSQTGVQPQHF.

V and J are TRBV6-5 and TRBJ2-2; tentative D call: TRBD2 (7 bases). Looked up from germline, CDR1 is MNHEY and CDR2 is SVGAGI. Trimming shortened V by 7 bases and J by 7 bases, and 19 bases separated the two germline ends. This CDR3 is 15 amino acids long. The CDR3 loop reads CASIRTAGEGGELFF. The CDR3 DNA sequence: TGTGCCAGCATCCGAACAGCAGGGGAGGGCGGGGAGCTGTTTTTT.

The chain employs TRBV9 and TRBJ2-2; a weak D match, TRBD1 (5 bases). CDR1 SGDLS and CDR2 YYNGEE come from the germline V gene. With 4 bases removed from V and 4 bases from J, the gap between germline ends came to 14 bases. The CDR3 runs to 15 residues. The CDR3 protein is CASSPAGSATGELFF. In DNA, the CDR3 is TGTGCCAGCAGCCCTGCAGGGTCGGCCACCGGGGAGCTGTTTTTT.

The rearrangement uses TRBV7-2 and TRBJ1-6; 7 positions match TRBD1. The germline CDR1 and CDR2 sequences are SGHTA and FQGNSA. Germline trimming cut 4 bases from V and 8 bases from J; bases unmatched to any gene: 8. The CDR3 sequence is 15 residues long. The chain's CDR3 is CASSSTGSIDSPLHF. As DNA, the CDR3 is TGTGCCAGCAGCTCGACAGGGAGTATTGATTCACCCCTCCACTTT. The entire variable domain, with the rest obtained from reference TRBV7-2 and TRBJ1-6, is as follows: GAGVSQSPSNKVTEKGKDVELRCDPISGHTALYWYRQSLGQGLEFLIYFQGNSAPDKSGLPSDRFSAERTGGSVSTLTIQRTQQEDSAVYLCASSSTGSIDSPLHFGNGTRLTVT.

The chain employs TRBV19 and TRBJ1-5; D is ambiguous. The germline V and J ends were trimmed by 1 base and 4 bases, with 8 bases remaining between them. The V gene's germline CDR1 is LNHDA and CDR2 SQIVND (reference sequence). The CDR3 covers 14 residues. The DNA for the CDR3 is TGTGCCAGTAGTATAGGGCGGGATAATCAGCCCCAGCATTTT. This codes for CASSIGRDNQPQHF. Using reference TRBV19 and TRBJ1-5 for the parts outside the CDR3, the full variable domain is DGGITQSPKYLFRKEGQNVTLSCEQNLNHDAMYWYRQDPGQGLRLIYYSQIVNDFQKGDIAEGYSVSREKKESFPLTVTSAQKNPTAFYLCASSIGRDNQPQHFGDGTRLSIL.

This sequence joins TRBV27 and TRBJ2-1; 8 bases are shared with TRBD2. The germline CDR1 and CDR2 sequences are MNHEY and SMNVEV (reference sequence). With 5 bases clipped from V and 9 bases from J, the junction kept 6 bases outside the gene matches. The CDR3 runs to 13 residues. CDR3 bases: TGTGCCAGCAGTCCCGGACTAGCCGGTGAGCAGTTCTTC. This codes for CASSPGLAGEQFF.

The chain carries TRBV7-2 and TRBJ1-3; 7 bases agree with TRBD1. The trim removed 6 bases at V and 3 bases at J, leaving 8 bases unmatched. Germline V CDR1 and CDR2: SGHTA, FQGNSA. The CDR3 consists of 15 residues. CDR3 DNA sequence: TGTGCCAGCAGGCCACAGGGGACTCTTGGAAACACCATATATTTT. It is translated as CASRPQGTLGNTIYF.

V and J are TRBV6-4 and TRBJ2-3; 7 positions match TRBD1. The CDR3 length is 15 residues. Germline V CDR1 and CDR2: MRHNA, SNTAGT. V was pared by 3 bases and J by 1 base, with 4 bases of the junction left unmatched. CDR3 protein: CASSEQGTGTDTQYF. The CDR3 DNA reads TGTGCCAGCAGTGAGCAGGGGACAGGCACAGATACGCAGTATTTT.